The rows below give T cell receptor beta chains drawn from one sample of a study of T cells in Graves' hyperthyroidism and ophthalmopathy. TCRdb passed the multiplex PCR reads through MiXCR, listing each CDR3 protein once. The sample includes around 520,000 distinct CDR3 sequences, 13% to 15% seen only once; the top ten take around 17%. Material: blood. All receptors come from a woman aged 18-30 years with Graves' hyperthyroidism. The conserved cysteine and the conserved F or W are not part of the CDR3 here. Fields, in order: clone size, V gene, J gene, CDR3 length, CDR3 protein. Clone size is shown for a subset of rows, as once, few, many or a class of expanded clone.

clone size: many; V gene: TRBV12-3/TRBV12-4; J gene: TRBJ1-3; CDR3 length: 11; CDR3 protein: ASGGRGGNTIY
clone size: many; V gene: TRBV29-1; J gene: TRBJ1-1; CDR3 length: 8; CDR3 protein: SVDDTEAF
clone size: few; V gene: TRBV12-3/TRBV12-4; J gene: TRBJ1-5; CDR3 length: 12; CDR3 protein: ASRSGTGGQPQH
clone size: .; V gene: TRBV25-1; J gene: TRBJ2-3; CDR3 length: 10; CDR3 protein: AGRTDTDTQY
clone size: many; V gene: TRBV24-1; J gene: TRBJ1-1; CDR3 length: 10; CDR3 protein: ATSDPNTEAF
clone size: many; V gene: TRBV6-2/TRBV6-3; J gene: TRBJ2-5; CDR3 length: 10; CDR3 protein: ASRGRQETQY
clone size: many; V gene: TRBV7-8; J gene: TRBJ2-3; CDR3 length: 14; CDR3 protein: ASSPLSGPGTDTQY
clone size: many; V gene: TRBV6-1; J gene: TRBJ2-7; CDR3 length: 11; CDR3 protein: ASSARGGYEQY
clone size: few; V gene: TRBV9; J gene: TRBJ2-1; CDR3 length: 13; CDR3 protein: ASSLLADRYNEQF
clone size: few; V gene: TRBV7-3; J gene: TRBJ2-1; CDR3 length: 15; CDR3 protein: ASSLWTSGSQSNEQF
clone size: many; V gene: TRBV12-3/TRBV12-4; J gene: TRBJ2-3; CDR3 length: 12; CDR3 protein: ASTGLASTDTQY
clone size: many; V gene: TRBV5-1; J gene: TRBJ1-2; CDR3 length: 13; CDR3 protein: ASSAGTPGHYGYT
clone size: many; V gene: TRBV7-6; J gene: TRBJ2-1; CDR3 length: 13; CDR3 protein: ASSLGSGTYYEQF
clone size: many; V gene: TRBV11-3; J gene: TRBJ2-1; CDR3 length: 13; CDR3 protein: ASSPGGTSANEQF
clone size: many; V gene: TRBV27; J gene: TRBJ1-3; CDR3 length: 14; CDR3 protein: ASSLLGPFSGNTIY
clone size: .; V gene: TRBV7-9; J gene: TRBJ2-5; CDR3 length: 12; CDR3 protein: ASTFGLDGETQY
clone size: .; V gene: TRBV24-1; J gene: TRBJ2-2; CDR3 length: 10; CDR3 protein: ATSRPGELLF
clone size: .; V gene: TRBV20-1; J gene: TRBJ2-1; CDR3 length: 12; CDR3 protein: SAGRSATGLEQF
clone size: many; V gene: TRBV4-1; J gene: TRBJ1-4; CDR3 length: 12; CDR3 protein: ASSQVAIHEKLF
clone size: many; V gene: TRBV2; J gene: TRBJ1-1; CDR3 length: 13; CDR3 protein: ASSGGGAGWTEAF
clone size: few; V gene: TRBV3-1; J gene: TRBJ1-2; CDR3 length: 15; CDR3 protein: ASSQDLRKPQGLGYT
clone size: .; V gene: TRBV5-1; J gene: TRBJ1-2; CDR3 length: 13; CDR3 protein: ASSPWTGPNYGYT
clone size: many; V gene: TRBV2; J gene: TRBJ2-1; CDR3 length: 12; CDR3 protein: ALGRQGVNNEQF
clone size: few; V gene: TRBV7-8; J gene: TRBJ1-3; CDR3 length: 13; CDR3 protein: ASSPKGPSGNTIY
clone size: many; V gene: TRBV12-3/TRBV12-4; J gene: TRBJ2-1; CDR3 length: 10; CDR3 protein: ASSPGGQGKF
clone size: .; V gene: TRBV9; J gene: TRBJ1-5; CDR3 length: 12; CDR3 protein: ASSVDFLNQPQH
clone size: many; V gene: TRBV6-1; J gene: TRBJ1-1; CDR3 length: 10; CDR3 protein: ASSRTGTSAF
clone size: few; V gene: TRBV11-3; J gene: TRBJ1-1; CDR3 length: 11; CDR3 protein: ASSADAGTEAF
clone size: many; V gene: TRBV20-1; J gene: TRBJ2-5; CDR3 length: 8; CDR3 protein: SANGETQY
clone size: many; V gene: TRBV9; J gene: TRBJ1-5; CDR3 length: 12; CDR3 protein: ASSVGDSNQPQH
clone size: many; V gene: TRBV30; J gene: TRBJ1-6; CDR3 length: 14; CDR3 protein: AWSVRDTKGSSPLH
clone size: .; V gene: TRBV7-3; J gene: TRBJ1-1; CDR3 length: 10; CDR3 protein: ASSFTATEAF
clone size: many; V gene: TRBV30; J gene: TRBJ1-4; CDR3 length: 9; CDR3 protein: AWSAREKLF
clone size: many; V gene: TRBV3-1; J gene: TRBJ2-5; CDR3 length: 12; CDR3 protein: ASSQAAGGETQY
clone size: .; V gene: TRBV4-1; J gene: TRBJ1-5; CDR3 length: 13; CDR3 protein: ASSQRTGSNQPQH
clone size: many; V gene: TRBV12-3/TRBV12-4; J gene: TRBJ1-4; CDR3 length: 13; CDR3 protein: ASSPRAATNEKLF
clone size: many; V gene: TRBV3-1; J gene: TRBJ2-3; CDR3 length: 12; CDR3 protein: ASSQTLGRDTQY